The present TCR beta chain was sequenced within a study of CXCR3-negative and CXCR3-positive naive CD8 T cells. Study observations and caveats: Researchers report CXCR3 expression partially decreased after cryopreservation, with fresh PBMCs used in most assays.

Note on this clonotype: Its antigen is still unknown.

Researchers prepared the TRB cDNA libraries using 5' RACE with UMI labels. TCRdb reprocessed the 5' RACE reads, with one entry per CDR3 protein and no DNA. This table lists 45,000 or so distinct CDR3 sequences. A few hundred thousand cells per CD8+ T cell subset were flow-sorted in triplicate. This CDR3 has 12 residues. The V gene's germline CDR1 is DFQATT and CDR2 SNEGSKA (reference sequence). This chain uses TRBV20-1 with TRBJ1-4. This sequence originates from a human donor in good health. Some clones in this sample may be carry-over from other donors' samples. The sequencing sample was made of memory CD8+ T cells from blood. CDR3 amino acids: CSARQENEKLFF.